The next 18 T cell receptor beta chains were all read from a single sample in a study of T cells after yellow fever vaccination. TCRdb redid the calling of the 5' RACE reads with MiXCR, one entry per CDR3 protein. The data hold about 500,000 distinct CDR3 sequences, with less than 20% observed a single time. The sequences come from PBMCs, collected 5 days after the first yellow fever vaccination. Every receptor here comes from a man younger than 35 who received the YFV17D yellow fever vaccine.

The chain couples TRBV6-4 to TRBJ2-3, with 10 bases lining up with TRBD1. The junction had 4 bases not matched to a gene; V was cut back by 3 bases and J by 4 bases. The CDR3 runs 15 residues. CDR1 MRHNA and CDR2 SNTAGT come from the germline V gene. As DNA, the CDR3 is TGTGCCAGCAGTGAGGAGACAGGGGGCCCAGATACGCAGTATTTT. Its translation is CASSEETGGPDTQYF.

This chain links TRBV6-2 or TRBV6-3 with TRBJ2-2; D possibly corresponds to TRBD2 (6 bases). Germline CDR1 reads MNHEY; CDR2 reads SVGEGT. Trimming took 2 bases from V and 4 from J, leaving 8 bases between them. This CDR3 has 14 amino acids. CDR3 in amino acids: CASSYRLVTGELFF. CDR3 nucleotides: TGTGCCAGCAGTTACCGACTAGTCACCGGGGAGCTGTTTTTT.

CDR3 DNA sequence: TGTGCCAGCAGCACTGGGTGGGGGTCGCAGTTCTTC. This sequence encodes CASSTGWGSQFF. V is TRBV6-5 and J is TRBJ2-1, with D possibly being TRBD1 or TRBD2 (5 bases each). Germline V gene data show CDR1 as MNHEY and CDR2 as SVGAGI. This CDR3 has 12 amino acids. Trimming removed 6 bases at V and 12 bases at J, with 15 bases between.

This clonotype was seen more than once but under ten times. The chain joins TRBV3-1 to TRBJ2-7; D is ambiguous. V lost 0 bases and J lost 6, with 9 bases in between. Germline CDR1 LGHDT, CDR2 YNNKEL (reference sequence). The CDR3 has 13 residues. The CDR3 spells CASSQEGVSEQYF. The CDR3 nucleotides are TGTGCCAGCAGCCAAGAAGGCGTCTCCGAGCAGTACTTC.

This clonotype has more than one count but fewer than ten. This chain connects TRBV23-1 to TRBJ2-1; D perhaps matches TRBD2 (5 bases). TRBV23-1 is known as an ORF, though its function is uncertain. The CDR3 runs 17 residues. Trimming took off 8 bases at V and 1 base at J, with 21 bases between the two ends. In DNA, the CDR3 is TGCGCCAGCGTCCGTCGCGGGCGGCGAGATTCCTACAATGAGCAGTTCTTC. Its protein product is CASVRRGRRDSYNEQFF.

This clonotype was found a few times. The CDR3 region has the DNA TGTGCCAGCAGCTTACGCCCCGACAGGAGTTATTCACCCCTCCACTTT. It encodes CASSLRPDRSYSPLHF. The chain links TRBV11-1 to TRBJ1-6; maybe TRBD1 (6 bases). The length of the CDR3 is 16 residues. Trimming shortened V by 2 bases and J by 8 bases, and 16 bases separated the two germline ends. The germline CDR1 and CDR2 sequences are SGHAT and FQDESV (reference sequence).

This clonotype occurred a few times. The rearrangement uses TRBV6-1 and TRBJ1-1; TRBD1 is a possible D gene (5 bases). Trimming removed 4 bases at V and 5 bases at J, with 17 bases between. The CDR3 is made up of 15 amino acids. Germline CDR1 reads MNHNS; CDR2 reads SASEGT. CDR3 coding DNA: TGTGCCAGCAGTGTCAATCACGGGGGGGTGACTGAAGCTTTCTTT. Translating it yields CASSVNHGGVTEAFF.

V gene TRBV14 combines with J gene TRBJ1-2; D remains ambiguous. Trimming left V 1 base short and J 0 bases short, with 12 bases between. Germline CDR1 is SGHDN and CDR2 is FVKESK. This CDR3 has 16 residues. The CDR3: CASSQGSSKANYGYTF. The DNA for the CDR3 is TGTGCCAGCAGCCAAGGAAGCTCGAAAGCTAACTATGGCTACACCTTC.

Note on this clonotype: The junction shows a germline mismatch at one end, possibly a read error. The rearrangement links TRBV7-2 to TRBJ1-6, with TRBD1 matching 7 bases. The CDR3 runs to 15 residues. CDR1 SGHTA and CDR2 FQGNSA come from the germline V gene. CDR3: CASTLAGQINSPLHF. The CDR3 DNA sequence: TGTGCCAGCACCTTAGCGGGACAGATTAATTCACCCCTCCACTTT.

The table lists this clonotype with a few counts. The chain couples TRBV12-3 or TRBV12-4 to TRBJ1-5; D gene uncertain. This CDR3 comprises 14 residues. Trimming pared 3 bases from V and 4 bases from J, leaving 10 bases between. The CDR3 nucleotides are TGTGCCAGCAGTTTTAACGGAGTTAATCAGCCCCAGCATTTT. This sequence encodes CASSFNGVNQPQHF.

This chain connects TRBV5-1 to TRBJ2-1; 7 bases match TRBD2. The ends lost 0 bases at V and 1 base at J; junction bases unmatched: 4. The CDR3 consists of 16 residues. Germline V lookup: CDR1 SGHRS, CDR2 YFSETQ. The CDR3 bases are TGCGCCAGCAGCTTGGGAGTGGGGGGGTCCTACAATGAGCAGTTCTTC. Protein: CASSLGVGGSYNEQFF.

V gene TRBV20-1 combines with J gene TRBJ2-1; the match to TRBD2 covers 9 bases. Germline V gene lookup returns CDR1 DFQATT and CDR2 SNEGSKA (reference sequence). CDR3 length equals 16 residues. Trimming cost V 0 bases and J 7 bases; bases outside gene matches: 10. The CDR3 DNA follows: TGCAGTGCTAGAGATATTCGGCGGGGGGGCGCAAATGAGCAGTTCTTC. This encodes CSARDIRRGGANEQFF.

The CDR3 sequence is CASSFTAANEQFF. The CDR3 DNA reads TGTGCCAGCAGTTTTACGGCGGCCAATGAGCAGTTCTTC. The gene calls are TRBV27 and TRBJ2-1; D remains ambiguous. The CDR3 is 13 amino acids. V was clipped by 3 bases and J by 6 bases, with 9 bases between them. Germline lookup yields CDR1 MNHEY and CDR2 SMNVEV (reference sequence).

This clonotype was seen a handful of times. The chain links TRBV4-2 to TRBJ2-1; the match to TRBD2 covers 13 bases. Germline values: CDR1 LGHNA, CDR2 YNFKEQ. The ends lost 1 base at V and 10 bases at J; junction bases unmatched: 10. This CDR3 comprises 17 residues. CDR3 in DNA: TGTGCCAGCAGCCAAGTCGAACTAGCGGGGGGGCCGGGGGAGCAGTTCTTC. It codes for CASSQVELAGGPGEQFF.

In this sample, this clonotype turned up many times. The rearrangement links TRBV5-1 to TRBJ2-1; 7 nucleotides line up with TRBD2. Per germline, CDR1 SGHRS and CDR2 YFSETQ. J lost 3 bases, V lost 0 bases, and 3 bases had no gene match. CDR3 size: 15 residues. CDR3 sequence: CASSLERGVYNEQFF. The CDR3 DNA reads as TGCGCCAGCAGCTTGGAACGGGGGGTCTACAATGAGCAGTTCTTC.

The V and J genes are TRBV11-2 and TRBJ2-2; the D gene is possibly TRBD1 (6 bases). CDR3 length equals 15 residues. Germline assignment: CDR1 SGHAT and CDR2 FQNNGV. V was pared by 6 bases and J by 6 bases, with 17 bases between. The CDR3 is CASRAGTLGAGELFF. CDR3 DNA: TGTGCCAGCAGGGCCGGGACACTGGGAGCCGGGGAGCTGTTTTTT.

The sample holds a few counts of this clonotype. The gene calls are TRBV6-2 or TRBV6-3 and TRBJ2-1; weak D call: TRBD2 (7 bases). The CDR3 runs to 14 residues. The V gene's germline CDR1 is MNHEY and CDR2 SVGEGT. The V end lost 9 bases, the J end lost 3 bases, and 15 bases lay between the germline ends. Here the CDR3 DNA reads TGTGCCAGGGGTTCGGGGGGCCACTACAATGAGCAGTTCTTC. Translated: CARGSGGHYNEQFF.

This chain links TRBV20-1 with TRBJ2-5; 11 bases fit TRBD2. V lost 5 bases, J lost 2 bases, and 4 bases stayed unmatched. CDR1 DFQATT and CDR2 SNEGSKA come from the germline V gene (reference sequence). This CDR3 comprises 14 residues. CDR3 sequence: CSAWASGGQETQYF. The CDR3 bases are TGCAGTGCTTGGGCTAGCGGGGGGCAAGAGACCCAGTACTTC.